This T cell receptor beta chain was recovered during a study of T cells in Graves' hyperthyroidism and ophthalmopathy. Across the study: Initial diagnosis, before any treatment, was when peripheral blood was collected.

Regions amplified from RNA transcripts were the TCR beta CDR3 regions. The HTBI primer set drove a first-round RT-PCR of the TCR CDR3. Each CDR3 protein gets one entry after TCRdb re-called the multiplex PCR reads with MiXCR. The repertoire holds around 690,000 distinct CDR3 sequences, with 17% as singletons. Per the germline V gene, CDR1 is MDHEN and CDR2 is SYDVKM. CDR3 length: 16 amino acids. The V end lost 4 bases, the J end lost 1 base, and 16 bases lay between the germline ends. The study defined stable Graves' hyperthyroidism as no ophthalmopathy progression within 18 months. Exclusion criteria comprised uncontrolled infection, other autoimmune disease, pregnancy or lactation. In making diagnoses, clinical symptoms, serum thyroxine and TRAb, thyroid ultrasound and orbital computed tomography were all used. This clonotype was seen at least ten times.

The V call is TRBV28, the J call TRBJ1-2; D is uncertain. This clonotype originated in a man aged 45-60 years with Graves' hyperthyroidism. Sequencing used blood. In nucleotides, the CDR3 is TGTGCCAGCAGTTATCCGGGCCCGAATCTTAACTATGGCTACACCTTC. Protein sequence: CASSYPGPNLNYGYTF.